The 10 T cell receptor beta chains in this list originate from one sample, sequenced in a study of T cell responses to AZD1222 COVID-19 vaccine. Repertoires were generated with immunoSEQ multiplex PCR, while TCRdb's copy carries only in-frame clones and drops some. The data hold roughly 190,000 clones, with approximately 91% observed a single time. Sequences were derived from peripheral blood, sampled on day 0 of AZD1222 vaccination. The receptors were sampled from an adult in good health.

The genes are TRBV15 and TRBJ1-1; D gene unclear. Germline CDR1 LNHNV, CDR2 YYDKDF (reference sequence). The CDR3 is 13 residues long. Trimming left V 1 base short and J 1 base short, with 4 bases between. The CDR3 sequence is CATSRGGNTEAFF. The CDR3 DNA reads TGTGCCACCAGCAGAGGGGGGAACACTGAAGCTTTCTTT.

This clone was seen once. The rearrangement uses TRBV19 and TRBJ1-1, with TRBD1 identical over 8 bases. This CDR3 is built from 14 residues. CDR1 LNHDA and CDR2 SQIVND come from the germline V gene (reference sequence). V trimming: 7 bases; J trimming: 8 bases; junction bases outside the gene matches: 12. The CDR3 DNA is TGTGCCAGTACCTTGTGGGGACAGGCCCGGGAAGCTTTCTTT. Its translation: CASTLWGQAREAFF. Variable domain in full (rest from reference TRBV19 and TRBJ1-1): DGGITQSPKYLFRKEGQNVTLSCEQNLNHDAMYWYRQDPGQGLRLIYYSQIVNDFQKGDIAEGYSVSREKKESFPLTVTSAQKNPTAFYLCASTLWGQAREAFFGQGTRLTVV.

Worth noting for this clone: The sample has other DNA sequences that encode this CDR3 too. CDR3 sequence (DNA): TGTGCCATCAGTGTCGGTGACTACGAGCAGTACTTC. Its translation: CAISVGDYEQYF. The rearrangement joins TRBV10-3 to TRBJ2-7; D call uncertain. Germline V gives CDR1 ENHRY, CDR2 SYGVKD. V was trimmed by 4 bases and J by 3 bases, leaving 7 bases between them. This CDR3 has 12 amino acids.

This clone was counted between two and nine times. This rearrangement joins TRBV7-2 to TRBJ1-3, with 9 bases lining up with TRBD1. CDR1 is SGHTA, CDR2 FQGNSA, per germline. J lost 4 bases, V lost 5 bases, and 6 bases had no gene match. The CDR3 has 15 residues. The CDR3 coding sequence is TGTGCCAGCAGCCCAGGGACAGGGTGGGGAAACACCATATATTTT. Its translation is CASSPGTGWGNTIYF.

J is TRBJ2-2 and V is TRBV5-1; 8 nucleotides agree with TRBD2. This CDR3 region has 17 residues. The J segment lost 2 bases and the V segment lost 0 bases, leaving 6 bases of the junction unmatched. Germline V gene sequence: CDR1 SGHRS, CDR2 YFSETQ. CDR3 amino acids: CASSLAGLDTNTGELFF. The CDR3 DNA is TGCGCCAGCAGCTTGGCGGGACTAGATACAAACACCGGGGAGCTGTTTTTT.

This chain joins TRBV4-1 and TRBJ2-1, with D hard to call. CDR3 length: 14 amino acids. Germline CDR1 reads MGHRA; CDR2 reads YSYEKL. V lost 2 bases and J 8 bases, leaving 13 bases between the germline ends. In DNA form, the CDR3 reads TGCGCCAGCAGCCAAACGAATTTCTTGCATGAGCAGTTCTTC. It is translated as CASSQTNFLHEQFF.

This sequence joins TRBV27 and TRBJ1-1; D not resolved. Germline V gives CDR1 MNHEY, CDR2 SMNVEV (reference sequence). The CDR3 consists of 15 residues. Trimming removed 5 bases at V and 1 base at J, with 14 bases between. The CDR3 nucleotides are TGTGCCAGCAGTACAGCAGCCTGGGGGAACACTGAAGCTTTCTTT. The encoded protein is CASSTAAWGNTEAFF.

V and J are TRBV5-1 and TRBJ2-2; 8 nucleotides align to TRBD2. The CDR3 runs 17 residues. Germline CDR1 SGHRS, CDR2 YFSETQ. With 0 bases clipped from V and 7 bases from J, the junction kept 11 bases outside the gene matches. The CDR3, as DNA: TGCGCCAGCAGCTTGGCCGCGGCGGGAGGAAGGGTCGGGGAGCTGTTTTTT. Its protein is CASSLAAAGGRVGELFF. The entire variable domain, with the rest obtained from reference TRBV5-1 and TRBJ2-2, is as follows: KAGVTQTPRYLIKTRGQQVTLSCSPISGHRSVSWYQQTPGQGLQFLFEYFSETQRNKGNFPGRFSGRQFSNSRSEMNVSTLELGDSALYLCASSLAAAGGRVGELFFGEGSRLTVL.

The chain is built from TRBV6-2 or TRBV6-3 and TRBJ2-1, with D unresolved. Germline values: CDR1 MNHEY, CDR2 SVGEGT. The CDR3 totals 13 residues. With 5 bases removed from V and 3 bases from J, the gap between germline ends came to 8 bases. CDR3 sequence (DNA): TGTGCCAGCAGTCGACGAATCTACAATGAGCAGTTCTTC. It yields the protein CASSRRIYNEQFF.

This clone appeared a single time. V usage is TRBV27 and J usage is TRBJ2-4, with D tentatively TRBD2 (5 bases). Trimming removed 5 bases from V and 1 base from J, with 12 bases in between. Germline CDR1 MNHEY, CDR2 SMNVEV (reference sequence). The CDR3 is made up of 15 amino acids. The CDR3: CASSRPGTAKNIQYF. The CDR3, as DNA: TGTGCCAGCAGTAGACCGGGAACGGCCAAAAACATTCAGTACTTC.